The TCR beta chain described here comes from a study of cytomegalovirus exposure and HLA in healthy donors. About the research overall: Earlier, 150 million to 200 million T cells were analyzed, and 90 million to 120 million unique TCR beta sequences were found among them.

CDR3 size: 14 residues. V was shortened by 0 bases and J by 3 bases, with 9 bases between the two germline ends. CDR1 and CDR2 from the germline V gene are SGHVS and FNYEAQ. PCR was performed using 60 Vbeta and 13 Jbeta primers. Assay: immunoSEQ multiplex PCR; the TCRdb copy retains only in-frame clones and omits some. The table shows 150,000 to 200,000 clones, with approximately 85% occurring only once. Material: PBMCs. J is TRBJ2-7 and V is TRBV7-6; D remains ambiguous. This sequence originates from a man in his late teens or twenties in good health and CMV-seronegative. Here the CDR3 reads CASSLAGKYYEQYF. The CDR3 coding sequence is TGTGCCAGCAGCTTAGCGGGCAAGTACTACGAGCAGTACTTC.